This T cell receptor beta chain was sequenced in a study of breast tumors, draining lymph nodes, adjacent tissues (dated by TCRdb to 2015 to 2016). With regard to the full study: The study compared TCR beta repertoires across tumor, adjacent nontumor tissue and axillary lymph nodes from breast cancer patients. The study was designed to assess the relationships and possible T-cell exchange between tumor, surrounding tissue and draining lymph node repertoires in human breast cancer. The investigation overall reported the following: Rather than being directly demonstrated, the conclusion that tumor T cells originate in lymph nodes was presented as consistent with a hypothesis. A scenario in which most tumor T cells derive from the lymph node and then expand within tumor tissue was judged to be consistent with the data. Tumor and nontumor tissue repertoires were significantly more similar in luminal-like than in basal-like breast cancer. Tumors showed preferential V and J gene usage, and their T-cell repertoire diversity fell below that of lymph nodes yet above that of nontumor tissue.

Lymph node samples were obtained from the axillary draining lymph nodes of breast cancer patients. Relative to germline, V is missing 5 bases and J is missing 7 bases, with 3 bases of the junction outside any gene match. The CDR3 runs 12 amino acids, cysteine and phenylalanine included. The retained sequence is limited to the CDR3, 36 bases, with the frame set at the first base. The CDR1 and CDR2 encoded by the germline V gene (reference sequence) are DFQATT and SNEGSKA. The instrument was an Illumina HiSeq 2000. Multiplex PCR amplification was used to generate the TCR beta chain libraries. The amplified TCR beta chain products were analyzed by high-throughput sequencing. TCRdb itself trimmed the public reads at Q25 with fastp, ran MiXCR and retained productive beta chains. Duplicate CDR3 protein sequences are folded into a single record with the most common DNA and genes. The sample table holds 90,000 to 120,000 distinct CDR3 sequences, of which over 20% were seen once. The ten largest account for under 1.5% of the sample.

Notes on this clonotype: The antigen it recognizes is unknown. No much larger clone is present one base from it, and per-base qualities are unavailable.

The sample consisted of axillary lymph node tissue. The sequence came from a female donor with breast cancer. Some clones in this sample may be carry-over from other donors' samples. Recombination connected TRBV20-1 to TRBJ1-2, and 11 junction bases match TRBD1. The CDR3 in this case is CSASDRGLGYTF. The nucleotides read TGCAGTGCTTCGGACAGGGGGCTTGGCTACACCTTC.